The 23 T cell receptor beta chains given below trace back to one sample, sequenced in a study of radiation and T cells in renal cell carcinoma (dated by TCRdb to the early 2020s). The sample's time point, from its label and the paper: blood 4 weeks post-SBRT, at nephrectomy. This specimen's treatment or condition label, interpreted: 15 Gy SBRT to primary tumor, nephrectomy 4 weeks later. Receptors were amplified or captured by the immunoSEQ multiplex PCR assay. TCRdb re-hosts the immuneACCESS table, in-frame sequences only. Its copies lack some clones; in the studies checked, an unresolved V gene accounts for under half of them, and the cause for the rest is not known. For this sample there are about 62,000 clones; 65% to 80% appear just once. In total, the top ten clones hold about 6.8% of the sample. The source was blood, collected from a patient whose treatment included radiotherapy and nephrectomy. The receptors derive from a man in his 60s with renal cell carcinoma.

This chain connects TRBV7-9 to TRBJ2-2; 8 bases agree with TRBD1. The CDR3 spans 15 residues. V gave up 8 bases and J gave up 2 bases; unmatched junction bases: 7. Per the germline V gene, CDR1 is SEHNR and CDR2 is FQNEAQ (reference sequence). As DNA, the CDR3 is TGTGCCAGCCCAAGCAGGGGGCCCAACACCGGGGAGCTGTTTTTT. Amino acid sequence: CASPSRGPNTGELFF.

The gene calls are TRBV27 and TRBJ1-6, with 10 positions matching TRBD1. Trimming cost V 5 bases and J 8 bases; bases outside gene matches: 0. Germline lookup yields CDR1 MNHEY and CDR2 SMNVEV (reference sequence). The CDR3 totals 13 residues. The CDR3 loop is CASSGTGDSPLHF. The CDR3, as DNA: TGTGCCAGCAGTGGGACAGGGGATTCACCCCTCCACTTT.

The rearrangement uses TRBV5-8 and TRBJ1-6; no definite D call. V lost 0 bases and J 5 bases, leaving 9 bases between the germline ends. Germline values: CDR1 SGHTS, CDR2 YDEGEE. The CDR3 consists of 15 residues. CDR3 bases: TGTGCCAGCAGCTTGGACGGCAGAAATAATTCACCCCTCCACTTT. Amino acid sequence: CASSLDGRNNSPLHF.

This sequence joins TRBV30 and TRBJ2-7; D unclear. The V gene lost 2 bases and the J gene lost 2 bases, with 4 bases spanning the gap. The germline V gene encodes CDR1 GTSNPN and CDR2 SVGIG (reference sequence). This CDR3 has 11 amino acids. The CDR3 coding sequence is TGTGCCTGGAGTCCCGCCTACGAGCAGTACTTC. This gives the protein CAWSPAYEQYF.

This clone was recorded a few times. The chain links TRBV28 to TRBJ1-4; D call uncertain. The CDR3 loop spans 14 amino acids. CDR1 is MDHEN and CDR2 is SYDVKM in the germline V gene. V was shortened by 6 bases and J by 4 bases, with 12 bases between the two germline ends. The CDR3 nucleotides read TGTGCCAGCAGGTCGGACTCTTATAATGAAAAACTGTTTTTT. Its translation is CASRSDSYNEKLFF.

This clone was detected a few times. V usage is TRBV7-2 and J usage is TRBJ1-1; D call uncertain. V gave up 1 base and J gave up 4 bases, with 10 bases separating them. From germline, CDR1 is SGHTA and CDR2 FQGNSA. This CDR3 is built from 14 residues. CDR3 sequence reads: CASSLGGRGTEAFF. CDR3 coding DNA: TGTGCCAGCAGCTTAGGAGGACGGGGCACTGAAGCTTTCTTT.

This chain joins TRBV7-2 and TRBJ2-5; perhaps TRBD2 as D (5 bases). The CDR3 sequence is 14 residues long. Germline V gives CDR1 SGHTA, CDR2 FQGNSA. The germline V and J ends were trimmed by 10 bases and 5 bases, with 20 bases remaining between them. The CDR3 here is CATHLWAGGETQYF. DNA of the CDR3: TGTGCCACCCATCTGTGGGCGGGCGGGGAGACCCAGTACTTC. The full variable domain, in which reference TRBV7-2 and TRBJ2-5 provide the parts outside the CDR3, is GAGVSQSPSNKVTEKGKDVELRCDPISGHTALYWYRQSLGQGLEFLIYFQGNSAPDKSGLPSDRFSAERTGGSVSTLTIQRTQQEDSAVYLCATHLWAGGETQYFGPGTRLLVL.

This clone came up a few times. J is TRBJ1-2 and V is TRBV11-2; D not certain. Germline values: CDR1 SGHAT, CDR2 FQNNGV. Trimming removed 1 base from V and 1 base from J, with 16 bases in between. The CDR3 length is 17 residues. The chain's CDR3 is CASSLGRDDFLNYGYTF. In DNA form, the CDR3 reads TGTGCCAGCAGCTTAGGAAGGGATGACTTCCTTAACTATGGCTACACCTTC.

This clone occurred once. The chain carries TRBV7-9 and TRBJ2-3, with 7 bases matching TRBD2. The CDR3 totals 13 residues. Germline V gene sequence: CDR1 SEHNR, CDR2 FQNEAQ (reference sequence). V lost 5 bases and J lost 6; bases outside the gene matches: 5. The CDR3, as DNA: TGTGCCAGCAGCCCGACTAGCTCGGATACGCAGTATTTT. Translated: CASSPTSSDTQYF.

The chain links TRBV19 to TRBJ2-5; TRBD1 agrees at 8 bases. Germline V gene sequence: CDR1 LNHDA, CDR2 SQIVND (reference sequence). The V segment lost 5 bases and the J segment 1 base; nucleotides outside the gene matches: 9. The CDR3 has 16 amino acids. CDR3 residues: CASSLYTGGIQETQYF. CDR3 DNA: TGTGCCAGTAGTTTATATACAGGGGGGATCCAAGAGACCCAGTACTTC.

The chain couples TRBV7-6 to TRBJ2-1; a possible D gene is TRBD2 (6 bases). The CDR3 runs to 14 residues. Trimming shortened V by 1 base and J by 10 bases, and 14 bases separated the two germline ends. The germline V gene has CDR1 SGHVS and CDR2 FNYEAQ. The CDR3, as DNA: TGTGCCAGCAGCTTAGAAGCAGCGGGCAACGAGCAGTTCTTC. Protein: CASSLEAAGNEQFF.

This chain joins TRBV9 and TRBJ1-2; D not certain. Germline lookup yields CDR1 SGDLS and CDR2 YYNGEE. V was cut by 4 bases and J by 5 bases, with 12 bases left in between. CDR3 length equals 13 residues. CDR3 DNA: TGTGCCAGCAGCCCCCGGGCAGGATATGGCTACACCTTC. As protein: CASSPRAGYGYTF.

This chain joins TRBV7-9 and TRBJ1-2; D remains unclear. The ends were cut back, 5 bases at V and 2 bases at J, with 12 bases in the middle. The CDR3 consists of 14 residues. Per germline, CDR1 SEHNR and CDR2 FQNEAQ (reference sequence). The CDR3 region has the DNA TGTGCCAGCAGCGCACCGGGATGGAACTATGGCTACACCTTC. This codes for CASSAPGWNYGYTF.

This clone was counted between two and nine times. The chain links TRBV7-9 to TRBJ1-1; D uncertain. CDR1 and CDR2 (germline): SEHNR, FQNEAQ (reference sequence). The germline V and J ends were trimmed by 5 bases and 3 bases, with 22 bases remaining between them. The CDR3 runs to 17 residues. The CDR3 spells CASSADRAPGRDTEAFF. The DNA of the CDR3 is TGTGCCAGCAGCGCAGACCGGGCCCCTGGGAGGGACACTGAAGCTTTCTTT.

The CDR3 region has the DNA TGTGCTAGTGGTTTACCGGGACAAGGCGGACCTGAAGCTTTCTTT. Translation: CASGLPGQGGPEAFF. V gene TRBV12-5 combines with J gene TRBJ1-1, with D perhaps TRBD1 (6 bases). Between the trimmed V and J ends, which lost 3 bases and 6 bases, there was a span of 17 bases. The CDR3 loop spans 15 amino acids. Per the germline V gene, CDR1 is LGHNT and CDR2 is FRNRAP.

The chain joins TRBV19 to TRBJ2-6; D assignment may be TRBD1 or TRBD2 (5 bases each). The CDR3 spans 18 residues. The V gene lost 5 bases and the J gene lost 4 bases, with 21 bases spanning the gap. Germline-derived CDR1 and CDR2 are LNHDA and SQIVND (reference sequence). DNA of the CDR3: TGTGCCAGTAGTCGGGGTGGCAGGGATTGGGAAGGGGCCAACGTCCTGACTTTC. Translating it yields CASSRGGRDWEGANVLTF. Complete variable domain (other parts from reference TRBV19 and TRBJ2-6): DGGITQSPKYLFRKEGQNVTLSCEQNLNHDAMYWYRQDPGQGLRLIYYSQIVNDFQKGDIAEGYSVSREKKESFPLTVTSAQKNPTAFYLCASSRGGRDWEGANVLTFGAGSRLTVL.

The chain employs TRBV27 and TRBJ2-1, with a weak D call TRBD1 (5 bases). Trimming cost V 2 bases and J 4 bases, with 18 bases left between them. Per the germline V gene, CDR1 is MNHEY and CDR2 is SMNVEV (reference sequence). The CDR3 runs 17 residues. The CDR3 region is CASSLSPGQTVYNEQFF. DNA for the CDR3: TGTGCCAGCAGTTTAAGTCCGGGCCAGACAGTTTACAATGAGCAGTTCTTC.

This chain joins TRBV19 and TRBJ1-2, with TRBD1 identical over 7 bases. V was pared by 3 bases and J by 4 bases, with 8 bases of the junction left unmatched. This CDR3 is built from 15 residues. The V gene's germline CDR1 is LNHDA and CDR2 SQIVND (reference sequence). The CDR3, as DNA: TGTGCCAGTAGTATCAAGGGGGCGAGTGCCTATGGCTACACCTTC. It encodes CASSIKGASAYGYTF.

This clone was counted once. This chain connects TRBV11-2 to TRBJ1-1; no reliable D call. Trimming took off 5 bases at V and 5 bases at J, with 12 bases between the two ends. The CDR3 spans 13 residues. CDR1 and CDR2 from the germline V gene are SGHAT and FQNNGV. In DNA form, the CDR3 reads TGTGCCAGCAGCCCGAGCATAAGGACTGAAGCTTTCTTT. Translation gives CASSPSIRTEAFF.

The sample holds one count of this clone. This rearrangement joins TRBV10-3 to TRBJ2-7, with D possibly matching TRBD1 (5 bases). With 3 bases removed from V and 2 bases from J, the gap between germline ends came to 11 bases. In germline, CDR1 is ENHRY, CDR2 SYGVKD. The CDR3 contains 14 residues. CDR3 region: CAISDGQGAYEQYF. As DNA, the CDR3 is TGTGCCATCAGTGACGGCCAGGGCGCCTACGAGCAGTACTTC.

The rearrangement links TRBV4-2 to TRBJ2-3, with D perhaps TRBD1 or TRBD2 (6 bases each). Per the germline V gene, CDR1 is LGHNA and CDR2 is YNFKEQ. CDR3 length: 16 residues. Trimming stripped 0 bases from V and 2 bases from J, with 12 bases between. CDR3 in DNA: TGTGCCAGCAGCCAAGATCGGAGGGGGTACACAGATACGCAGTATTTT. Translating gives CASSQDRRGYTDTQYF.

As to this clone: The same CDR3 is also encoded by other DNA sequences in this sample. V is TRBV27 and J is TRBJ1-1; D call uncertain. The CDR3 consists of 13 residues. Germline V lookup: CDR1 MNHEY, CDR2 SMNVEV (reference sequence). V lost 3 bases and J lost 4, with 9 bases in between. The CDR3 protein is CASSFTGGTEAFF. CDR3 sequence (DNA): TGTGCCAGCAGTTTCACGGGAGGCACTGAAGCTTTCTTT.

Many counts were recorded for this clone. The rearrangement uses TRBV4-3 and TRBJ1-6; D is uncertain. Trimming removed 0 bases at V and 8 bases at J, with 11 bases between. The CDR3 consists of 15 residues. Germline values: CDR1 LGHNA, CDR2 YSLEER. The CDR3 region has the DNA TGCGCCAGCAGCCAAGATAGGGATGCCGATTCACCCCTCCACTTT. It encodes CASSQDRDADSPLHF.